This TCR beta chain emerged from a study of blood T cell repertoires in COVID-19. Overall study: Specimens from acute and convalescent COVID-19 originated in the United States, Italy and Spain.

The CDR3 totals 14 residues. Trimming pared 2 bases from V and 1 base from J, leaving 8 bases between. From germline, CDR1 is MNHEY and CDR2 SVGAGI. In the authors' methods: The assay estimated nucleated cells by amplifying reference gene primers. The data were produced by immunoSEQ multiplex PCR, yet TCRdb's version contains in-frame clones alone and is incomplete. From that table come the V and J calls and clone size; the DNA was used to work out D and trimming. The data hold over 200,000 clones, with about 90% observed a single time. The chain recombines TRBV6-5 with TRBJ1-1; D call uncertain. Material for sequencing was peripheral blood. This receptor was obtained from a man under 40 with acute or convalescent COVID-19. The CDR3 coding sequence is TGTGCCAGCAGTTACATTAACAGGAACACTGAAGCTTTCTTT. It specifies CASSYINRNTEAFF.